The sequence of this T cell receptor beta chain was determined in a study of cytomegalovirus exposure and HLA in healthy donors. Overall study context: One earlier analysis, a look at roughly 170 million T cells, found 117 million unique TCR beta sequences.

Study results and limitations: As was reported, the classifier diagnosed cytomegalovirus status with high specificity and sensitivity. Later analysis found that TCR beta chains associated with HLA were more clonally expanded than other, equally common chains.

This clone was seen just once. The antigen is not known. Germline V gives CDR1 SGDLS, CDR2 YYNGEE. The length of the CDR3 is 16 residues. Trimming cost V 3 bases and J 2 bases, with 18 bases left between them. PCR amplification relied on 60 Vbeta primers (plus 13 Jbeta primers). Repertoires were generated with immunoSEQ multiplex PCR, while TCRdb's copy carries only in-frame clones and drops some. The table includes more than 90,000 clones, less than 70% detected once. The rearrangement joins TRBV9 to TRBJ2-7; TRBD1 is a possible D gene (6 bases). Sequencing was done on a sample of PBMCs. The sequence was obtained from a woman aged 25 to 39 in good health and CMV-seronegative. The CDR3 sequence is CASSASPTGGAYEQYF. CDR3 bases: TGTGCCAGCAGCGCCAGTCCGACAGGTGGGGCCTACGAGCAGTACTTC.